Shown below are 8 T cell receptor beta chains from a single sample sequenced in a study of identical twins. MiXCR, applied by TCRdb to the 5' RACE reads, yields one record per CDR3 protein. This table holds about 570,000 distinct CDR3 sequences, just under 10% found once. These data were also reused for a study on yellow fever vaccine responses in identical twins.

Sequencing was carried out using PBMCs. The receptors stem from a woman aged 18 to 35 in good health.

There are a few counts of this clonotype. This sequence joins TRBV20-1 and TRBJ2-7; TRBD2 matches 11 bases. Trimming at V came to 5 bases and at J to 3 bases, leaving 3 bases not matched to a gene. CDR3 length: 13 residues. Germline lookup yields CDR1 DFQATT and CDR2 SNEGSKA (reference sequence). The CDR3 loop reads CSARGTSGYEQYF. CDR3 bases: TGCAGTGCTCGCGGGACTAGCGGCTACGAGCAGTACTTC.

This chain joins TRBV15 and TRBJ2-3, with a possible D match to TRBD2 (6 bases). V was clipped by 4 bases and J by 3 bases, with 14 bases between them. The CDR3 has 15 residues. Germline-derived CDR1 and CDR2 are LNHNV and YYDKDF (reference sequence). In DNA, the CDR3 is TGTGCCACCAGCATAGGAGGGACCTATACAGATACGCAGTATTTT. Its translation is CATSIGGTYTDTQYF.

This clonotype was seen ten or more times. V is TRBV7-9 and J is TRBJ2-1; possible D gene TRBD2, 5 bases. Trimming removed 5 bases from V and 1 base from J, with 12 bases in between. Per germline, CDR1 SEHNR and CDR2 FQNEAQ (reference sequence). This CDR3 spans 15 amino acids. The CDR3 protein is CASSLWSGSYNEQFF. The DNA of the CDR3 is TGTGCCAGCAGCCTGTGGAGCGGATCCTACAATGAGCAGTTCTTC.

About this clonotype: This may arise from a read error, as a much more abundant clone is one base away. The chain combines TRBV12-3 or TRBV12-4 with TRBJ2-1; the match to TRBD2 covers 9 bases. The CDR3 length is 13 residues. The CDR3: CASCLAGEREQFF. The CDR3 DNA is TGTGCCAGCTGTTTAGCGGGAGAGAGGGAGCAGTTCTTC.

This clonotype showed up just a few times. The chain couples TRBV28 to TRBJ2-7, with 7 nucleotides matching TRBD1. J gave up 5 bases and V 6 bases, and 10 bases lay outside the gene matches. The germline V gene has CDR1 MDHEN and CDR2 SYDVKM. This CDR3 is built from 14 residues. The CDR3 region is CASSPTDRANEQYF. The CDR3 DNA sequence: TGTGCCAGCAGCCCCACTGACAGGGCGAACGAGCAGTACTTC.

This clonotype appeared a few times. This rearrangement joins TRBV6-2 or TRBV6-3 to TRBJ1-1; D is ambiguous. Germline-derived CDR1 and CDR2 are MNHEY and SVGEGT. Trimming removed 4 bases from V and 1 base from J, with 10 bases in between. The CDR3 spans 14 residues. CDR3 amino acids: CASSFLRANTEAFF. CDR3 in DNA: TGTGCCAGCAGTTTTCTTCGCGCGAACACTGAAGCTTTCTTT.

The chain combines TRBV12-3 or TRBV12-4 with TRBJ2-1; TRBD1 agrees at 7 bases. The CDR3 contains 16 residues. Trimming removed 3 bases from V and 0 bases from J; junction bases left unmatched: 5. CDR3 sequence: CASSLEDRSSYNEQFF. Here the CDR3 DNA reads TGTGCCAGCAGTTTGGAGGACAGGAGCTCCTACAATGAGCAGTTCTTC.

This clonotype has only a few counts. The genes are TRBV4-1 and TRBJ2-3; no firm D call. The V gene lost 0 bases and the J gene lost 2 bases, with 15 bases spanning the gap. CDR3 size: 17 residues. Germline loops: CDR1 MGHRA, CDR2 YSYEKL. The CDR3 DNA is TGCGCCAGCAGCCAAGATAGAGCCAGCTTACTCACAGATACGCAGTATTTT. It yields the protein CASSQDRASLLTDTQYF.